This paragraph covers one T cell receptor beta chain sequence. The data originate from a study of blood T cell repertoires in COVID-19. At the level of the study: Samples of COVID-19 (acute and convalescent) were obtained from the United States, Italy and Spain. T cells, B-cell-depleted T cells, or PBMCs provided the cDNA or gDNA that served as material.

Authors' processing steps: Estimated nucleated cell counts came from reference gene primer amplification. The table came from immunoSEQ multiplex PCR; TCRdb's copy has only in-frame clones and leaves some out. The V and J calls and clone size were taken over from that table, and D and trimming were inferred from the DNA. The sample includes about 280,000 clones, 88% of them seen just once. With 0 bases removed from V and 2 bases from J, the gap between germline ends came to 7 bases. The V gene's germline CDR1 is ENHRY and CDR2 SYGVKD. The CDR3 totals 14 residues. The sequence derives from a man between 18 and 35 years old with active or convalescent COVID-19. The chain uses TRBV10-3 and TRBJ1-2; no reliable D call. Material for sequencing was peripheral blood. The DNA for the CDR3 is TGTGCCATCAGTGAGTCTGTGCGAAACTATGGCTACACCTTC. Translating it yields CAISESVRNYGYTF.